The 6 T cell receptor beta chains below come from one sample, sequenced in a study of Ad26.COV2.S vaccination and SARS-CoV-2 variants. The assay was immunoSEQ multiplex PCR, and TCRdb's table has in-frame clones only and misses some. The sample carries about 680,000 clones, 80% to 90% recorded once. Documented treatment: approximately 18 received Ad26.COV2.S at low or high dose, single or two shots; about 5 received placebo; per-sample allocation not given. Sampling was done on day 63 after the first vaccine or placebo injection. The specimen comprised peripheral blood, sampled in a trial of Ad26.COV2.S vaccine versus placebo. The source is a person between 18 and 65 years old who received the Ad26.COV2.S COVID-19 vaccine or a placebo.

The chain has TRBV5-4 and TRBJ2-1; weak D call: TRBD1 (6 bases). Germline V gene data show CDR1 as SGHNT and CDR2 as YYREEE (reference sequence). The CDR3 covers 15 residues. Trimming shortened V by 4 bases and J by 0 bases, and 11 bases separated the two germline ends. CDR3 DNA sequence: TGTGCCAGCAGCGCTGGACAGAGCTCCTACAATGAGCAGTTCTTC. Protein sequence: CASSAGQSSYNEQFF.

This clone has just one count. The chain recombines TRBV19 with TRBJ1-1, with D uncertain. The germline V gene encodes CDR1 LNHDA and CDR2 SQIVND (reference sequence). With 6 bases removed from V and 5 bases from J, the gap between germline ends came to 13 bases. CDR3 length: 13 residues. The CDR3 here is CASSARVRTEAFF. CDR3 nucleotide sequence: TGTGCCAGTAGCGCCCGGGTTCGGACTGAAGCTTTCTTT.

The chain couples TRBV7-5 to TRBJ1-5; no check of the table's D call, TRBD1, against the DNA was made. TRBV7-5 is listed as a pseudogene. The length of the CDR3 is 18 residues. The CDR3 DNA follows: TGTGCCAGAAGCTTAGGGGTAACGACAGGCAAAGACAATCAGCCCCAGCATTTT. Amino acids: CARSLGVTTGKDNQPQHF.

The V gene is TRBV3-1 (or the pseudogene TRBV3-2), the J gene TRBJ1-1; the match to TRBD1 covers 8 bases. Germline V gives CDR1 LGHDT, CDR2 YNNKEL (reference sequence). The length of the CDR3 is 12 residues. V shed 4 bases, J shed 10 bases, and the junction held 5 bases outside the gene matches. The CDR3 sequence is CASSLWTGRAFF. The DNA of the CDR3 is TGTGCCAGCAGCCTGTGGACAGGGAGAGCTTTCTTT.

The rearrangement uses TRBV7-6 and TRBJ1-6; possibly TRBD1 for D (6 bases). The CDR3 has 17 amino acids. The germline V gene encodes CDR1 SGHVS and CDR2 FNYEAQ. V was pared by 7 bases and J by 5 bases, with 21 bases between. CDR3 sequence reads: CASTFRPLAGDNSPLHF. In nucleotides, the CDR3 is TGTGCCAGCACCTTCCGCCCCCTGGCAGGGGATAATTCACCCCTCCACTTT.

The V call is TRBV27, the J call TRBJ2-7, with 10 nucleotides matching TRBD1. The V gene's germline CDR1 is MNHEY and CDR2 SMNVEV (reference sequence). CDR3 length: 16 residues. The J segment lost 0 bases and the V segment lost 2 bases, leaving 4 bases of the junction unmatched. Here the CDR3 DNA reads TGTGCCAGCAGTTTAGGGACAGGGGATAGCTCCTACGAGCAGTACTTC. Translation gives CASSLGTGDSSYEQYF.